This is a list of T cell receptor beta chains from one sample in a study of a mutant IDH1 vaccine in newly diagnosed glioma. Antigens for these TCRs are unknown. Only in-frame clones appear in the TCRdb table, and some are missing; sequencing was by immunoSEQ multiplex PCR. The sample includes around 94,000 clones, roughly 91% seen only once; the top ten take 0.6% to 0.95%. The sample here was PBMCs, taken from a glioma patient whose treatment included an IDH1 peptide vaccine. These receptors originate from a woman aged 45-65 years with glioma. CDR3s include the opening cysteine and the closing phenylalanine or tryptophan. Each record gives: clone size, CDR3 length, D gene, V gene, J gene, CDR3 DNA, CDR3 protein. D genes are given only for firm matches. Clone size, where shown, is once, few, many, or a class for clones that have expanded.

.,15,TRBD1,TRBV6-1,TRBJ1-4,TGTGCCAGCAGTCCCCGGGACAGGGGGCTTGAAAAACTGTTTTTT,CASSPRDRGLEKLFF
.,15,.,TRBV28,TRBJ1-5,TGTGCCAGCAGTTTAGGGGGACGTAGCAATCAGCCCCAGCATTTT,CASSLGGRSNQPQHF
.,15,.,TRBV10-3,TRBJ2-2,TGTGCCATCAGTGAGTCGATAAGCAACACCGGGGAGCTGTTTTTT,CAISESISNTGELFF
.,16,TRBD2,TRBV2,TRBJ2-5,TGTGCCAGCAGTGAAGGTGATAGCGGGAGTCTAGAGACCCAGTACTTC,CASSEGDSGSLETQYF
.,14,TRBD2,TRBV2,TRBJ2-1,TGTGCCAGCAATCTAGCGGGAGCGATCGATGAGCAGTTCTTC,CASNLAGAIDEQFF
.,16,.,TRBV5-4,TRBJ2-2,TGTGCCAGCAGCGAAGTACCCCTCGACGTGACCGGGGAGCTGTTTTTT,CASSEVPLDVTGELFF
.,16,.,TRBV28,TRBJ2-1,TGTGCCAGCAGCCCTGCAAGTAGCGGTACTTACAATGAGCAGTTCTTC,CASSPASSGTYNEQFF
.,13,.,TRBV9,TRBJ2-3,TGTGCCAGCAGCGTATATGGGGCAGATACGCAGTATTTT,CASSVYGADTQYF
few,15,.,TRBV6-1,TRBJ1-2,TGTGCCAGCAGTGCCCCGGGACGGAACATCTATGGCTACACCTTC,CASSAPGRNIYGYTF
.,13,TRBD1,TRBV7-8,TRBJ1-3,TGTGCCAGCAGCCCTGACAGGGTAAACACCATATATTTT,CASSPDRVNTIYF
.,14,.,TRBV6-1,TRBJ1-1,TGTGCCAGCAGTGTAGATCAGGGTTTGGGTGAAGCTTTCTTT,CASSVDQGLGEAFF
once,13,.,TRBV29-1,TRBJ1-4,TGCAGCGTGCAAGGCTCTCATAATGAAAAACTGTTTTTT,CSVQGSHNEKLFF
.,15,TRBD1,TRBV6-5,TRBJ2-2,TGTGCCAGCAGTTCGGGACAGGGGTTCCCCGGGGAGCTGTTTTTT,CASSSGQGFPGELFF
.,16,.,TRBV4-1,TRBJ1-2,TGCGCCAGCAGCCAAAGAAAGGCACAGGGTGGCTATGGCTACACCTTC,CASSQRKAQGGYGYTF